The 31 T cell receptor beta chains below all came from one sample that was sequenced in a study of identifying expanded T cells in peripheral blood. Sequencing was performed with immunoSEQ multiplex PCR; in TCRdb, only in-frame clones are kept and a portion is missing. The sample has some 91,000 clones, approximately 88% seen once. The sample was blood. The receptor set was obtained from a person between 18 and 75 years old in good health.

CDR3 DNA sequence: TGTGCCAGCAGCCGACTAGGGAGTGAGCAGTTCTTC. Translating gives CASSRLGSEQFF. The chain is built from TRBV7-9 and TRBJ2-1; D might be TRBD2 (6 bases). Germline CDR1 SEHNR, CDR2 FQNEAQ (reference sequence). Trimming shortened V by 5 bases and J by 9 bases, and 11 bases separated the two germline ends. This CDR3 has 12 residues. The full variable domain, with the rest looked up from reference TRBV7-9 and TRBJ2-1, is DTGVSQNPRHKITKRGQNVTFRCDPISEHNRLYWYRQTLGQGPEFLTYFQNEAQLEKSRLLSDRFSAERPKGSFSTLEIQRTEQGDSAMYLCASSRLGSEQFFGPGTRLTVL.

V gene TRBV6-5 combines with J gene TRBJ1-1; 10 bases map to TRBD1. Germline values: CDR1 MNHEY, CDR2 SVGAGI. This CDR3 has 16 amino acids. V lost 4 bases and J lost 3; bases outside the gene matches: 8. The CDR3 region has the DNA TGTGCCAGCAGTTTGCTCACCGGGACAGGGGACACTGAAGCTTTCTTT. Amino acid sequence: CASSLLTGTGDTEAFF.

The J gene is TRBJ2-7, the V gene TRBV2; tentative D call: TRBD2 (6 bases). CDR3 length: 13 amino acids. Germline CDR1 and CDR2: SNHLY and FYNNEI. V shed 8 bases and J shed 3 bases, with 14 bases lying between them. The CDR3, as DNA: TGTGCCAGCGGGCGGGATGGGATCTACGAGCAGTACTTC. Translated, it gives CASGRDGIYEQYF.

The rearrangement links TRBV5-4 to TRBJ1-4; TRBD1 matches 10 bases. Germline-derived CDR1 and CDR2 are SGHNT and YYREEE (reference sequence). The CDR3 extends over 16 amino acids. J gave up 8 bases and V 4 bases, and 11 bases lay outside the gene matches. This CDR3 reads CASSLEGTGEGEKLFF. CDR3 sequence (DNA): TGTGCCAGCAGCCTGGAAGGGACAGGGGAGGGAGAAAAACTGTTTTTT.

CDR3 in DNA: TGTGCCAGCAGCGCCGCCAGGACAGGGCCCCTCTACGAGCAGTACTTC. This encodes CASSAARTGPLYEQYF. V is TRBV9 and J is TRBJ2-7; 8 nucleotides match TRBD1. Germline V gene lookup returns CDR1 SGDLS and CDR2 YYNGEE. Trimming took 3 bases from V and 3 from J; bases not matched to a gene: 11. The CDR3 spans 16 residues.

The V and J genes are TRBV6-4 and TRBJ2-1; TRBD2 matches at 10 bases. Germline lookup yields CDR1 MRHNA and CDR2 SNTAGT. The V gene end was trimmed by 10 bases and the J gene end by 9 bases; junction bases not matched to a gene: 15. This CDR3 is 15 amino acids long. CDR3 DNA: TGTGCCACCAAGGTGGCTAGCGGGGGTGGAACTGAGCAGTTCTTC. Its translation is CATKVASGGGTEQFF.

V and J are TRBV19 and TRBJ2-2; TRBD1 matches at 7 bases. The CDR3 is 16 residues long. Germline V CDR1 and CDR2: LNHDA, SQIVND (reference sequence). V lost 2 bases and J lost 5; bases outside the gene matches: 8. The CDR3 loop is CASSILRGQGTGELFF. In nucleotides, the CDR3 is TGTGCCAGTAGTATATTGAGGGGGCAGGGAACCGGGGAGCTGTTTTTT.

In this sample, this clone turned up a few times. The gene calls are TRBV10-3 and TRBJ2-7, with D possibly matching TRBD1 (6 bases). The V end was cut by 2 bases, the J end by 4 bases, with 12 bases between. This CDR3 region has 14 residues. From germline, CDR1 is ENHRY and CDR2 SYGVKD. The CDR3 region has the DNA TGTGCCATCAGTGAGCCATTGACAGGATACGAGCAGTACTTC. It specifies CAISEPLTGYEQYF.

The genes are TRBV4-3 and TRBJ2-1, with D perhaps matching TRBD2 (5 bases). Trimming removed 0 bases at V and 12 bases at J, with 15 bases between. Germline V CDR1 and CDR2: LGHNA, YSLEER. The CDR3 runs 14 residues. The chain's CDR3 is CASSQEGGRDRQFF. The DNA for the CDR3 is TGCGCCAGCAGCCAAGAAGGAGGCCGGGATCGGCAGTTCTTC.

This clone was observed a single time. The chain uses TRBV23-1 and TRBJ2-1; the match to TRBD2 covers 7 bases. TRBV23-1 is filed as an ORF, its function uncertain. V was clipped by 4 bases and J by 2 bases; unmatched bases: 8. CDR3 length: 16 residues. The CDR3 spells CASSPCRAGAYNEQFF. For the CDR3, the DNA is TGCGCCAGCAGTCCCTGTCGGGCGGGAGCCTACAATGAGCAGTTCTTC.

The V call is TRBV7-6, the J call TRBJ2-6; D might be TRBD2 (6 bases). Germline values: CDR1 SGHVS, CDR2 FNYEAQ. V was clipped by 1 base and J by 2 bases, with 18 bases between them. The CDR3 has 19 amino acids. This CDR3 is CASSLEGVGGGTGANVLTF. The CDR3 region has the DNA TGTGCCAGCAGCTTAGAGGGAGTAGGTGGGGGGACTGGGGCCAACGTCCTGACTTTC.

The sample holds one count of this clone. The genes are TRBV9 and TRBJ2-7; 9 nucleotides match TRBD1. The J segment lost 6 bases and the V segment lost 0 bases, leaving 7 bases of the junction unmatched. CDR3 length equals 15 residues. CDR1 is SGDLS and CDR2 is YYNGEE in the germline V gene. CDR3 region: CASSVGGTGRSEQYF. The CDR3 DNA reads TGTGCCAGCAGCGTAGGCGGGACAGGGAGGAGCGAGCAGTACTTC.

This chain joins TRBV27 and TRBJ2-2, with a weak D call TRBD2 (5 bases). The CDR3 has 14 amino acids. Per the germline V gene, CDR1 is MNHEY and CDR2 is SMNVEV (reference sequence). V was shortened by 9 bases and J by 8 bases, with 19 bases between the two germline ends. The CDR3 sequence: CASRRGKTPGELFF. CDR3 DNA sequence: TGTGCCAGTCGACGGGGAAAAACTCCTGGGGAGCTGTTTTTT.

This chain links TRBV5-4 with TRBJ2-5, with 8 bases identical to TRBD2. Per the germline V gene, CDR1 is SGHNT and CDR2 is YYREEE (reference sequence). The CDR3 length is 15 residues. V lost 0 bases and J lost 3; bases outside the gene matches: 4. The DNA of the CDR3 is TGTGCCAGCAGCTTGGACCCGGGAGGGAAAGAGACCCAGTACTTC. This encodes CASSLDPGGKETQYF.

This clone showed up just once. The chain combines TRBV2 with TRBJ2-7; 7 nucleotides line up with TRBD2. CDR1 and CDR2 from the germline V gene are SNHLY and FYNNEI. This CDR3 contains 15 residues. The ends lost 3 bases at V and 2 bases at J; junction bases unmatched: 7. CDR3 loop: CASSDGSGRTYEQYF. In DNA, the CDR3 is TGTGCCAGCAGTGATGGATCCGGGAGGACCTACGAGCAGTACTTC.

The V call is TRBV9, the J call TRBJ2-5; 12 bases are a match to TRBD2. This CDR3 has 17 amino acids. Germline V gene data show CDR1 as SGDLS and CDR2 as YYNGEE. The V and J ends lost 2 bases and 0 bases, in that order; junction bases with no gene match: 5. CDR3 residues: CASSVTSGGGYQETQYF. The CDR3 DNA sequence: TGTGCCAGCAGCGTGACTAGCGGGGGAGGGTACCAAGAGACCCAGTACTTC.

J is TRBJ2-7 and V is TRBV5-6; D call uncertain. The germline V gene has CDR1 SGHDT and CDR2 YYEEEE. Trimming cost V 0 bases and J 0 bases, with 10 bases left between them. This CDR3 region has 15 residues. CDR3 nucleotide sequence: TGTGCCAGCAGCTTGGAGGGCGGCGCCTCCTACGAGCAGTACTTC. Encoded protein: CASSLEGGASYEQYF.

This clone is deemed medium-sized. The rearrangement uses TRBV12-2 and TRBJ2-1; TRBD2 was called by the table and not checked on the DNA. TRBV12-2 is a pseudogene locus. The CDR3 has 17 amino acids. CDR3 sequence: CASRLGLAGSSYNEQFF. The CDR3 DNA is TGTGCAAGTCGCTTAGGACTAGCGGGGAGCTCCTACAATGAGCAGTTCTTC.

On this clone: Different DNA sequences within this sample yield the same CDR3. The rearrangement links TRBV6-5 to TRBJ2-5; tentative D call: TRBD1 (6 bases). The CDR3 totals 15 residues. Germline CDR1 reads MNHEY; CDR2 reads SVGAGI. V was pared by 5 bases and J by 9 bases, with 22 bases between. The CDR3 sequence: CASSPYRAPRSSQYF. CDR3 nucleotide sequence: TGTGCCAGCAGTCCCTACAGGGCCCCCAGGAGTTCCCAGTACTTC.

The rearrangement uses TRBV30 and TRBJ1-6, with D possibly TRBD1 on 5 matching bases. There are 15 residues in the CDR3. Germline assignment: CDR1 GTSNPN and CDR2 SVGIG (reference sequence). V was pared by 1 base and J by 13 bases, with 20 bases between. The CDR3: CAWSGVGRVASPLHF. The CDR3 DNA follows: TGTGCCTGGAGTGGAGTCGGCAGGGTAGCTTCTCCCCTCCACTTT.

This chain's CDR3 is CASSPTAYSNQPQHF. The CDR3 DNA follows: TGTGCCAGCAGTCCAACAGCTTATAGCAATCAGCCCCAGCATTTT. The rearrangement links TRBV28 to TRBJ1-5; unclear D gene. Germline V gives CDR1 MDHEN, CDR2 SYDVKM. The CDR3 spans 15 residues. With 5 bases removed from V and 0 bases from J, the gap between germline ends came to 11 bases.

V usage is TRBV5-4 and J usage is TRBJ2-1; D remains unclear. Trimming removed 4 bases from V and 8 bases from J, with 13 bases in between. The CDR3 spans 13 residues. Germline V gives CDR1 SGHNT, CDR2 YYREEE (reference sequence). CDR3 protein: CASSLSYGYEQFF. As DNA, the CDR3 is TGTGCCAGCAGCCTGAGCTATGGGTATGAGCAGTTCTTC. Variable domain in full (rest from reference TRBV5-4 and TRBJ2-1): ETGVTQSPTHLIKTRGQQVTLRCSSQSGHNTVSWYQQALGQGPQFIFQYYREEENGRGNFPPRFSGLQFPNYSSELNVNALELDDSALYLCASSLSYGYEQFFGPGTRLTVL.

V usage is TRBV29-1 and J usage is TRBJ2-5; 7 bases agree with TRBD2. The CDR3 has 13 residues. Germline V gene lookup returns CDR1 SQVTM and CDR2 ANQGSEA. Trimming removed 7 bases from V and 2 bases from J; junction bases left unmatched: 7. The CDR3 coding sequence is TGCAGCGCCGGCGGGGGAGGGCAAGAGACCCAGTACTTC. It is translated as CSAGGGGQETQYF.

This chain joins TRBV6-5 and TRBJ2-7; possibly TRBD1 for D (5 bases). The V end was cut by 6 bases, the J end by 6 bases, with 15 bases between. The CDR3 covers 13 residues. In germline, CDR1 is MNHEY, CDR2 SVGAGI. CDR3 DNA sequence: TGTGCCAGCAGCTTTACAGGAAGGGGCGAGCAGTACTTC. Translating it yields CASSFTGRGEQYF.

The rearrangement joins TRBV28 to TRBJ2-7; TRBD1 matches 11 bases. The CDR3 is 15 amino acids. CDR1 is MDHEN, CDR2 SYDVKM, per germline. J was trimmed by 2 bases and V by 5 bases; bases with no gene match: 5. The CDR3 loop is CASSVGTGGTYEQYF. The DNA of the CDR3 is TGTGCCAGCAGTGTCGGGACAGGGGGAACCTACGAGCAGTACTTC.

CDR3 region: CASRGGQDQPQHF. In DNA, the CDR3 is TGTGCCAGCCGCGGGGGACAGGATCAGCCCCAGCATTTT. This rearrangement joins TRBV21-1 to TRBJ1-5; no check of the table's D call, TRBD1, against the DNA was made. TRBV21-1 is assigned pseudogene status. This CDR3 has 13 residues.

This chain joins TRBV28 and TRBJ2-5; tentatively, D is TRBD1 (6 bases). Trimming removed 6 bases at V and 1 base at J, with 9 bases between. CDR3 length: 13 amino acids. Germline V gene data show CDR1 as MDHEN and CDR2 as SYDVKM. The CDR3 sequence is CASSRGFQETQYF. The CDR3 DNA follows: TGTGCCAGCAGCAGGGGTTTCCAAGAGACCCAGTACTTC. Drawing the rest from reference TRBV28 and TRBJ2-5, the complete variable domain is DVKVTQSSRYLVKRTGEKVFLECVQDMDHENMFWYRQDPGLGLRLIYFSYDVKMKEKGDIPEGYSVSREKKERFSLILESASTNQTSMYLCASSRGFQETQYFGPGTRLLVL.

V usage is TRBV5-6 and J usage is TRBJ2-3, with 7 positions matching TRBD2. Germline lookup yields CDR1 SGHDT and CDR2 YYEEEE. Losses at the gene ends were 4 bases for V and 2 bases for J; bases not matched to a gene: 10. CDR3 length equals 16 residues. DNA of the CDR3: TGTGCCAGCAGCGCCCCTAGCGGAGCCTACACAGATACGCAGTATTTT. It codes for CASSAPSGAYTDTQYF.

The genes are TRBV5-4 and TRBJ2-7; 10 nucleotides match TRBD2. CDR1 and CDR2 from the germline V gene are SGHNT and YYREEE (reference sequence). V lost 4 bases and J lost 2; bases outside the gene matches: 6. The CDR3 consists of 15 residues. The chain's CDR3 is CASSHLAGDPYEQYF. CDR3 nucleotide sequence: TGTGCCAGCAGCCACCTAGCGGGGGACCCCTACGAGCAGTACTTC.

The chain carries TRBV30 and TRBJ1-6; weak D call: TRBD1 (5 bases). Trimming removed 2 bases from V and 7 bases from J, with 12 bases in between. Per the germline V gene, CDR1 is GTSNPN and CDR2 is SVGIG (reference sequence). CDR3 length: 14 amino acids. CDR3 DNA: TGTGCCTGGAGTTCGACAGTCAACAATTCACCCCTCCACTTT. It codes for CAWSSTVNNSPLHF.

V gene TRBV19 combines with J gene TRBJ1-5, with a weak D call TRBD1 (6 bases). The CDR3 runs 16 residues. V shed 3 bases and J shed 2 bases, with 14 bases lying between them. From germline, CDR1 is LNHDA and CDR2 SQIVND (reference sequence). CDR3 residues: CASSMFPWGRNQPQHF. The CDR3 nucleotides read TGTGCCAGTAGTATGTTCCCCTGGGGGCGCAATCAGCCCCAGCATTTT.